This paragraph covers one T cell receptor (beta chain) sequence. In the original workflow: Amplification of reference gene primers provided the estimated nucleated cell counts. Some clones are missing from TCRdb's copy, which holds only in-frame ones; the method was immunoSEQ multiplex PCR. V and J calls and clone size are as listed in that table; D and trimming were resolved from the DNA. Of about 190,000 clones listed, about 75% are singletons. This specimen belongs to a study of blood T cell repertoires in COVID-19. Across the whole study: Material from acute and convalescent COVID-19 was sourced from the United States, Italy and Spain. In each case, the material was cDNA or gDNA derived from T cells, B-cell-depleted T cells, or PBMCs.

The CDR3 totals 13 residues. CDR1 is MGHRA and CDR2 is YSYEKL in the germline V gene. V lost 5 bases, J lost 6 bases, and 5 bases stayed unmatched. The chain joins TRBV4-1 to TRBJ1-1, with TRBD1 matching over 8 bases. This TCR was sampled from an older woman with acute or convalescent COVID-19. Sequenced input: peripheral blood. The CDR3 loop is CASSTRDRPEAFF. DNA for the CDR3: TGCGCCAGCAGCACCCGGGACAGGCCTGAAGCTTTCTTT.